The rows below give T cell receptor beta chains drawn from one sample of a study of neoadjuvant anti-PD-1 for oral cavity cancer. The data were produced by immunoSEQ multiplex PCR, yet TCRdb's version contains in-frame clones alone and is incomplete. The data hold around 30,000 clones, with around nine tenths observed a single time. The material was PBMCs, obtained before nivolumab (anti-PD-1) treatment. All receptors derive from a person aged 35-79 years with oral cavity squamous cell carcinoma. CDR3s include the opening cysteine and the closing phenylalanine or tryptophan. D genes are given only for firm matches. Size is omitted from some rows. Given values are once, few, many or a class for expanded clones.

D	V	J	size	DNA	CDR3
TRBD1	TRBV10-3	TRBJ2-7	.	TGTGCCATCAGTGGGACAGGGGGCTACGAGCAGTACTTC	CAISGTGGYEQYF
.	TRBV27	TRBJ2-2	.	TGTGCCAGCAGTTTCGGGGTTGCCGGGGAGCTGTTTTTT	CASSFGVAGELFF
TRBD1	TRBV7-2	TRBJ2-4	.	TGTGCCAGCAGCTCTGACAGGGTTAATTGGGGCAAAAACATTCAGTACTTC	CASSSDRVNWGKNIQYF
.	TRBV18	TRBJ1-6	.	TGTGCCAGCTCACAAGACAGAACCTTCTATAATTCACCCCTCCACTTT	CASSQDRTFYNSPLHF
.	TRBV2	TRBJ1-1	once	TGTGCCAGCAGTGCAGATGTGAACACTGAAGCTTTCTTT	CASSADVNTEAFF
TRBD2	TRBV10-1	TRBJ2-3	.	TGCGCCAGCAGTGACGGTGGCGGGGGAAGCACAGATACGCAGTATTTT	CASSDGGGGSTDTQYF
.	TRBV9	TRBJ2-3	.	TGTGCCAGCAGCCAAGCTGGTTTCACAGATACGCAGTATTTT	CASSQAGFTDTQYF
.	TRBV27	TRBJ2-1	.	TGTGCCAGCAGGAGCCTGATGAAGGGGGGGGGCAATGAGCAGTTCTTC	CASRSLMKGGGNEQFF
TRBD1	TRBV10-3	TRBJ2-7	.	TGTGCCATCAGTGAGTTAGGACAGGGCGTCGACGAGCAGTACTTC	CAISELGQGVDEQYF
.	TRBV2	TRBJ1-6	once	TGTGCCAGCAGTGAAGTTAAGTATAATTCACCCCTCCACTTT	CASSEVKYNSPLHF
.	TRBV5-1	TRBJ2-2	.	TGCGCCAGCAGCTTGCTGCGCGGGAACGCCGGGGAGCTGTTTTTT	CASSLLRGNAGELFF
.	TRBV15	TRBJ1-5	.	TGTGCCACCAGCAGAGAACGGGACAATCAGCCCCAGCATTTT	CATSRERDNQPQHF
.	TRBV2	TRBJ1-2	.	TGTGCCAGCAGTGAGGCGGCTCGCGTTTATGGCTACACCTTC	CASSEAARVYGYTF
.	TRBV4-3	TRBJ1-1	.	TGCGCCAGCAGCCAAGATTGGGGGTCAGAATTCGTAACTGAAGCTTTCTTT	CASSQDWGSEFVTEAFF
.	TRBV20-1	TRBJ2-5	.	TGCAGTGCTAACTCGCAAGAGACCCAGTACTTC	CSANSQETQYF
.	TRBV29-1	TRBJ1-1	.	TGCAGCGTCCAACAGGCGGGGGGGACTGAAGCTTTCTTT	CSVQQAGGTEAFF
.	TRBV5-1	TRBJ2-3	.	TGCGCCAGCAGCTTGGGTCCGAGTAGCACAGATACGCAGTATTTT	CASSLGPSSTDTQYF
.	TRBV19	TRBJ2-7	.	TGTGCCAGTAGTAACGGCTACGAGCAGTACTTC	CASSNGYEQYF
.	TRBV30	TRBJ2-2	.	TGTGCCCGCTTACGGGGCGCGAACACCGGGGAGCTGTTTTTT	CARLRGANTGELFF
.	TRBV5-1	TRBJ1-2	.	TGCGCCAGCAGCTTGGAGGCCCGGGTACATGGCTACACCTTC	CASSLEARVHGYTF
TRBD2	TRBV6-1	TRBJ2-1	.	TGTGCCAGCAGTGAAAGGGCTAGCGGGGGTGCTGAGCAGTTCTTC	CASSERASGGAEQFF
.	TRBV4-2	TRBJ2-1	once	TGTGCCAGCAGCCAAGAAGGGACGGGTAAACCCTACAATGAGCAGTTCTTC	CASSQEGTGKPYNEQFF
.	TRBV19	TRBJ1-2	.	TGTGCCAGTAGTCCGGGAGTCCTCTATGGCTACACCTTC	CASSPGVLYGYTF
TRBD2	TRBV6-1	TRBJ2-3	.	TGTGCCAGCAGTGCGCGGGGGGCCGTTGAGTCGTTAACAGATACGCAGTATTTT	CASSARGAVESLTDTQYF
.	TRBV7-2	TRBJ2-7	.	TGTGCCAGCAGCTTAGATGGGACCTCCTACGAGCAGTACTTC	CASSLDGTSYEQYF
.	TRBV4-3	TRBJ2-7	.	TGCGCCAGCAGCCAAGTGCTGGGGGCGAGGGAGCAGTACTTC	CASSQVLGAREQYF
TRBD1	TRBV6-4	TRBJ2-3	once	TGTGCCAGCTCCGCCGGGGGACAGGGCGCAGATACGCAGTATTTT	CASSAGGQGADTQYF
.	TRBV7-2	TRBJ1-2	.	TGTGCCAGCAGCGGCACCCCCGGAGCGTATGGCTACACCTTC	CASSGTPGAYGYTF
TRBD2	TRBV5-1	TRBJ2-1	.	TGCGCCAGCAGCCTCCGACTAGCGGGGGCCTACAATGAGCAGTTCTTC	CASSLRLAGAYNEQFF
.	TRBV5-1	TRBJ2-5	.	TGCGCCAGCAGCCCGGGTCCTTCCGGGACGCAAGAGACCCAGTACTTC	CASSPGPSGTQETQYF
.	TRBV7-2	TRBJ2-3	.	TGTGCCAGCAGCACTACACAGGTGTATACGCAGTATTTT	CASSTTQVYTQYF
.	TRBV18	TRBJ2-7	.	TGTGCCAGCTCACCATCCGATAACGAGCAGTACTTC	CASSPSDNEQYF
.	TRBV10-1	TRBJ2-6	once	TGCGCCAGCAGTGCACAGGGCCCTGGGGCCAACGTCCTGACTTTC	CASSAQGPGANVLTF
.	TRBV4-3	TRBJ1-6	.	TGCGCCAGCAGCCAAGATCTGTGGCAGGGAAATAATTCACCCCTCCACTTT	CASSQDLWQGNNSPLHF
.	TRBV9	TRBJ1-4	.	TGTGCCAGCAGCGTAGGGCCAGGGGTAGGAGAAAAACTGTTTTTT	CASSVGPGVGEKLFF
.	TRBV12-5	TRBJ2-1	once	TGTGCTAGTGGTTTGAGCCTGAGAAGTACTGGGACACCCGACAATGCGCAGTTCTTC	CASGLSLRSTGTPDNAQFF
.	TRBV19	TRBJ2-1	.	TGTGCCAGTAGTATAGAAGGGGTAGGCTACAATGAGCAGTTCTTC	CASSIEGVGYNEQFF
TRBD2	TRBV2	TRBJ2-1	.	TGTGCCAGCGGCCGGAGCGGGGGGTCCTACAATGAGCAGTTCTTC	CASGRSGGSYNEQFF
TRBD1	TRBV19	TRBJ2-6	.	TGTGCCAGTAGTAAGGCCGCGACAGGGGTCGGCTCTGGGGCCAACGTCCTGACTTTC	CASSKAATGVGSGANVLTF
.	TRBV6-5	TRBJ1-1	.	TGTGCCAGCAGTTCCGGGGGATCATGGACTGAAGCTTTCTTT	CASSSGGSWTEAFF
.	TRBV7-3	TRBJ2-7	.	TGTCCAGAAAAAAAATACGAGCAGTACTTC	CPEKKYEQYF
TRBD1	TRBV9	TRBJ1-2	once	TGTGCCAGCAGCACGAGGGACAGGGGGCAGGGCTATGGCTACACCTTC	CASSTRDRGQGYGYTF
TRBD1	TRBV11-2	TRBJ1-1	.	TGTGCCAGCAGCTTAGTACGCCAGGGGGGAGCTTTCTTT	CASSLVRQGGAFF
TRBD2	TRBV7-2	TRBJ2-5	.	TGTGCCAGCAGCTTAAAGACTAGCGGGGGGACTCGCCAAGAGACCCAGTACTTC	CASSLKTSGGTRQETQYF